The 7 T cell receptor beta chains given below trace back to one sample, sequenced in a study of cytomegalovirus exposure and HLA in healthy donors. This PCR relied on a set of 60 Vbeta primers and 13 Jbeta primers. Here immunoSEQ multiplex PCR was the method, and the copy in TCRdb shows in-frame clones only, minus some. The profile shows about 140,000 clones, around 80% of them singletons. Material for sequencing was PBMCs. The receptors originated from a man aged 35 to 55 in good health and CMV-seropositive.

This rearrangement joins TRBV5-1 to TRBJ2-3; 10 bases map to TRBD2. V was pared by 4 bases and J by 1 base, with 6 bases of the junction left unmatched. This CDR3 contains 16 residues. Germline loops: CDR1 SGHRS, CDR2 YFSETQ. In nucleotides, the CDR3 is TGCGCCAGCAGCACGACTAGCGGGTTAGGCACAGATACGCAGTATTTT. Translation gives CASSTTSGLGTDTQYF.

This chain links TRBV15 with TRBJ1-1; TRBD1 aligns across 10 bases. This CDR3 has 13 residues. V lost 3 bases to trimming and J lost 7 bases; unmatched junction nucleotides: 2. Per the germline V gene, CDR1 is LNHNV and CDR2 is YYDKDF (reference sequence). CDR3 residues: CATSSGTGVEAFF. In DNA form, the CDR3 reads TGTGCCACCAGCAGTGGGACAGGGGTTGAAGCTTTCTTT.

The V gene is TRBV10-1, the J gene TRBJ2-7; D is possibly TRBD1 (6 bases). The length of the CDR3 is 14 residues. Germline CDR1 WNHNN, CDR2 SYGVQD (reference sequence). V was shortened by 4 bases and J by 5 bases, with 15 bases between the two germline ends. In DNA, the CDR3 is TGCGCCAGCAGTGTTGACAGGCTCAGCAACGAGCAGTACTTC. The encoded protein is CASSVDRLSNEQYF.

V and J are TRBV7-2 and TRBJ2-3, with D perhaps TRBD1 (5 bases). The CDR3 runs 11 residues. The V end was cut by 10 bases, the J end by 11 bases, with 16 bases between. Germline assignment: CDR1 SGHTA and CDR2 FQGNSA. The DNA of the CDR3 is TGTGCCACTGGGGCGGTTCATATGCAGTATTTT. Its translation is CATGAVHMQYF.

This chain joins TRBV30 and TRBJ2-7; no firm D call. This CDR3 has 13 residues. Germline V gene sequence: CDR1 GTSNPN, CDR2 SVGIG (reference sequence). The V gene lost 2 bases and the J gene lost 2 bases, with 10 bases spanning the gap. Here the CDR3 reads CAWSINVAYEQYF. The DNA of the CDR3 is TGTGCCTGGAGTATAAACGTAGCCTACGAGCAGTACTTC.

In its sample, this clone was seen a few times. The CDR3: CASSGSLGTGGSGEAFF. The CDR3 DNA follows: TGTGCCAGCAGTGGCTCCTTAGGGACAGGGGGCAGTGGTGAAGCTTTCTTT. The V and J genes are TRBV2 and TRBJ1-1, with TRBD1 matching 12 bases. From germline, CDR1 is SNHLY and CDR2 FYNNEI. This CDR3 comprises 17 residues. After removal of 4 bases from V and 7 bases from J, the junction contained 13 bases not matched to a gene. Variable domain in full (rest from reference TRBV2 and TRBJ1-1): EPEVTQTPSHQVTQMGQEVILRCVPISNHLYFYWYRQILGQKVEFLVSFYNNEISEKSEIFDDQFSVERPDGSNFTLKIRSTKLEDSAMYFCASSGSLGTGGSGEAFFGQGTRLTVV.

This chain links TRBV7-9 with TRBJ1-3; 9 nucleotides match TRBD1. J gave up 2 bases and V 5 bases, and 4 bases lay outside the gene matches. The CDR3 loop spans 15 amino acids. Germline V gives CDR1 SEHNR, CDR2 FQNEAQ (reference sequence). The CDR3 region has the DNA TGTGCCAGCAGCGCCCGGACAGGGGCTGGAAACACCATATATTTT. Protein sequence: CASSARTGAGNTIYF.